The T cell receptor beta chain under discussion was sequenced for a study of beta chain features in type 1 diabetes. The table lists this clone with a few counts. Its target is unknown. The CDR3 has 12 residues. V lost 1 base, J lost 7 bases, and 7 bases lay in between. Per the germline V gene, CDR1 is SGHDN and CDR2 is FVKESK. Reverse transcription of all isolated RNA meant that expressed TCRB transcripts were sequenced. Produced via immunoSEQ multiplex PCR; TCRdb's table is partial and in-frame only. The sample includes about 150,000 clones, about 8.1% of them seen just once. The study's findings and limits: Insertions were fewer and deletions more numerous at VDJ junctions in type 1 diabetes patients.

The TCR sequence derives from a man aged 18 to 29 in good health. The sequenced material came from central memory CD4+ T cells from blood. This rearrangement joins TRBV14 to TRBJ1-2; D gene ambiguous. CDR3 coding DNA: TGTGCCAGCAGCCAAGTTCGTAGTGGCTACACCTTC. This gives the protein CASSQVRSGYTF.